This T cell receptor (beta chain) was recovered during a study of T cell clones after liver transplantation. Study-wide context: Immunosuppression withdrawal was tried within 2 years after liver transplantation in this trial. TCRbeta sequencing after a pre-transplant mixed lymphocyte reaction identified graft-donor-reactive clones, later tracked in post-transplant blood. Tolerance: complete withdrawal held at least one year, liver enzymes staying within twice normal.

Sorting of unstimulated PBMCs yielded separate CD3+CD4+ and CD3+CD8+ fractions. Germline V lookup: CDR1 SGHAT, CDR2 FQNNGV. The CDR3 has 15 amino acids. Trimming left V 3 bases short and J 2 bases short, with 12 bases between. This clone has more than one count but fewer than ten. Libraries were prepared by immunoSEQ multiplex PCR; TCRdb keeps only in-frame clonotypes and omits some of them. The sample lists roughly 62,000 clones, around 70% occurring once. This material consisted of CD4+ T cells from blood, taken at the approximately 15-month timepoint. The V gene is TRBV11-2, the J gene TRBJ2-3; the D gene is possibly TRBD1 (5 bases). This receptor was taken from a human patient who received a liver transplant. The graft donor may have contributed some T cells. CDR3 loop: CASSFGTGDTDTQYF. The CDR3 nucleotides are TGTGCCAGCAGCTTCGGCACAGGAGACACAGATACGCAGTATTTT.